This paragraph covers one T cell receptor beta chain sequence. Its antigen is as yet unknown. Described time point: persistent/refractory GD, antithyroid drugs over 5 years with positive TRAb. RNA isolated from PBMCs was used to make the TCR library. Patients came through an endocrinology department, and that department was in Xi'an, China. Collection of peripheral blood (nine milliliters) was done using EDTA tubes. The sample comes from a study of regulatory T cells in long-lasting Graves disease. At the level of the study: The criterion for persistent Graves' disease was over 5 years of antithyroid drugs with positive TSH receptor antibodies. Study conclusions and caveats: With persistent disease, TRBV28, TRBJ1-2 and TRBJ2-5 were the favored segments.

Building the TCR beta libraries relied on iRepertoire HTBI primers, and CDR3 regions underwent Arm-PCR. TCRdb ran MiXCR on the multiplex PCR reads and lists one entry per CDR3 protein. Here the sample spans roughly 400,000 distinct CDR3 sequences, less than 25% being singletons. The CDR3 sequence is 14 residues long. CDR1 and CDR2 from the germline V gene are SGHTA and FQGNSA. Trimming removed 0 bases at V and 0 bases at J, with 6 bases between. The TCR was taken from a female donor with Graves disease. This chain connects TRBV7-2 to TRBJ2-7; D remains unclear. The sequenced sample was peripheral blood mononuclear cells (PBMCs), obtained when the disease was refractory, from a patient treated with antithyroid drugs. The CDR3 here is CASSLAPSSYEQYF. As DNA, the CDR3 is TGTGCCAGCAGCTTAGCACCCAGCTCCTACGAGCAGTACTTC.